These T cell receptor beta chains were read from a single sample in a study of T cell responses to AZD1222 COVID-19 vaccine. TCRdb's copy holds only in-frame clones and misses some; the assay was immunoSEQ multiplex PCR. The sample lists about 120,000 clones; 85% to 95% were seen once. This sample comprised peripheral blood, obtained on day 0 of AZD1222 vaccination. The receptors here all came from an adult in good health. Both conserved end residues are part of each CDR3. A D gene is named only where the DNA matches it firmly. Expanded clones get a size class; other rows say once, few or many, or leave the size out.

D: -
J: TRBJ2-7
size: -
V: TRBV5-8
CDR3: CASSLGTGSGEQYF
DNA: TGTGCCAGCAGCCTAGGGACCGGGTCGGGCGAGCAGTACTTC

D: -
J: TRBJ2-1
size: -
V: TRBV4-1
CDR3: CASSQDGVQMFF
DNA: TGCGCCAGCAGCCAAGATGGGGTTCAGATGTTCTTC

D: -
J: TRBJ1-5
size: -
V: TRBV30
CDR3: CAWSISRGNQPQHF
DNA: TGTGCCTGGAGCATTTCCAGGGGCAATCAGCCCCAGCATTTT

D: TRBD1
J: TRBJ2-5
size: -
V: TRBV4-2
CDR3: CASSQYGTGGTTYQETQYF
DNA: TGTGCCAGCAGCCAGTATGGGACAGGGGGTACGACGTACCAAGAGACCCAGTACTTC

D: -
J: TRBJ1-2
size: -
V: TRBV4-1
CDR3: CASSQGSAGTVKGYTF
DNA: TGCGCCAGCAGCCAAGGATCGGCAGGCACGGTGAAAGGCTACACCTTC

D: -
J: TRBJ2-1
size: -
V: TRBV19
CDR3: CASSESWGYNEQFF
DNA: TGTGCCAGTAGTGAAAGCTGGGGGTACAATGAGCAGTTCTTC

D: -
J: TRBJ1-5
size: -
V: TRBV15
CDR3: CATSRRNQPQHF
DNA: TGTGCCACCAGCAGGAGAAATCAGCCCCAGCATTTT

D: -
J: TRBJ1-2
size: -
V: TRBV6-5
CDR3: CASSYSTGPTRVGYTF
DNA: TGTGCCAGCAGTTACTCGACAGGACCTACGAGGGTAGGCTACACCTTC

D: TRBD1
J: TRBJ2-5
size: -
V: TRBV28
CDR3: CASRPGQGETQYF
DNA: TGTGCCAGCAGACCGGGACAGGGAGAGACCCAGTACTTC

D: -
J: TRBJ1-1
size: -
V: TRBV27
CDR3: CASRVQVDGPEAFF
DNA: TGTGCCAGCAGGGTACAGGTCGACGGACCTGAAGCTTTCTTT

D: TRBD2
J: TRBJ2-2
size: -
V: TRBV5-4
CDR3: CASSLELAGAGELFF
DNA: TGTGCCAGCAGCTTGGAACTAGCGGGAGCGGGGGAGCTGTTTTTT

D: TRBD2
J: TRBJ2-2
size: once
V: TRBV24-1
CDR3: CATSGLAGDLTGELFF
DNA: TGTGCCACCAGTGGACTAGCGGGAGACCTCACCGGGGAGCTGTTTTTT

D: -
J: TRBJ2-5
size: -
V: TRBV5-1
CDR3: CASSSEGGGTQYF
DNA: TGCGCCAGCAGCTCGGAAGGTGGGGGGACCCAGTACTTC

D: -
J: TRBJ1-4
size: -
V: TRBV15
CDR3: CATSYARGFNEKLFF
DNA: TGTGCCACCAGCTACGCCCGGGGGTTTAATGAAAAACTGTTTTTT

D: -
J: TRBJ2-5
size: -
V: TRBV2
CDR3: CASRTMETQYF
DNA: TGTGCCAGCAGGACAATGGAGACCCAGTACTTC

D: -
J: TRBJ2-6
size: -
V: TRBV3-1/TRBV3-2
CDR3: CASSQEPLNWGLGANVLTF
DNA: TGTGCCAGCAGCCAAGAACCGTTAAACTGGGGGCTTGGGGCCAACGTCCTGACTTTC